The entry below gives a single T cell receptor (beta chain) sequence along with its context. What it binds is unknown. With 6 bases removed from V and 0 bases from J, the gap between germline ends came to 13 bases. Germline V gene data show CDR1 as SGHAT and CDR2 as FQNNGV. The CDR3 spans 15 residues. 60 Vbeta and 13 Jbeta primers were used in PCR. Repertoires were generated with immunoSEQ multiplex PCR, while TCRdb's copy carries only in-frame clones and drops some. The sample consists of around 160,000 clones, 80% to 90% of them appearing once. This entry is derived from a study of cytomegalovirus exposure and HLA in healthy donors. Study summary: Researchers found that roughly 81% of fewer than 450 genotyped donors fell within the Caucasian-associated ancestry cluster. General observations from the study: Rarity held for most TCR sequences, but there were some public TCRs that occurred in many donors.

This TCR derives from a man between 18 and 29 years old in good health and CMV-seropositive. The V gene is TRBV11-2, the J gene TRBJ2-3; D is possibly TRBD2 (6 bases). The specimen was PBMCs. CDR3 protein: CASRKEGRSTDTQYF. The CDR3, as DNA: TGTGCCAGCAGGAAGGAGGGACGGAGCACAGATACGCAGTATTTT.